Shown below are 12 T cell receptor beta chains from a single sample sequenced in a study of response to subunit inactivated influenza vaccine. TCRdb passed the RT-PCR reads through MiXCR, listing each CDR3 protein once. The sample lists a few hundred thousand distinct CDR3 sequences; less than 15% were seen once. The source was PBMCs from blood, collected about 12 days after vaccination. These receptors originate from a man aged 50 to 60 who received an inactivated influenza vaccine.

CDR3 in amino acids: CASSFQDSRDEQYF. The CDR3 bases are TGTGCCAGCAGTTTCCAGGACAGCCGCGACGAGCAGTACTTC. The gene calls are TRBV28 and TRBJ2-7, with a tentative D call TRBD1 (6 bases). This CDR3 is 14 amino acids long. The V gene lost 3 bases and the J gene lost 5 bases, with 14 bases spanning the gap. Germline CDR1 and CDR2: MDHEN and SYDVKM.

The chain links TRBV10-3 to TRBJ2-2, with TRBD1 identical over 7 bases. Germline lookup yields CDR1 ENHRY and CDR2 SYGVKD. The V gene end was trimmed by 3 bases and the J gene end by 2 bases; junction bases not matched to a gene: 3. The CDR3 consists of 15 residues. The CDR3 DNA is TGTGCCATCAGTGAAAGGGACAGAAACACCGGGGAGCTGTTTTTT. The encoded protein is CAISERDRNTGELFF.

The chain recombines TRBV11-2 with TRBJ2-5, with TRBD1 matching over 7 bases. The V and J ends lost 5 bases and 2 bases, in that order; junction bases with no gene match: 5. CDR1 is SGHAT, CDR2 FQNNGV, per germline. The CDR3 extends over 14 amino acids. The CDR3 coding sequence is TGTGCCAGCAGCCCGCGACAGGGACAAGAGACCCAGTACTTC. Protein product: CASSPRQGQETQYF.

The chain couples TRBV20-1 to TRBJ2-1; no clear D gene. Germline loops: CDR1 DFQATT, CDR2 SNEGSKA (reference sequence). The CDR3 runs 14 residues. Trimming left V 1 base short and J 4 bases short, with 11 bases between. In DNA form, the CDR3 reads TGCAGTGCTAGAGGGACCCACCAGTACAATGAGCAGTTCTTC. It encodes CSARGTHQYNEQFF.

This clonotype was picked up a small number of times. This chain links TRBV28 with TRBJ2-1; perhaps TRBD2 as D (5 bases). Germline CDR1 and CDR2: MDHEN and SYDVKM. The V and J ends lost 7 bases and 4 bases respectively, with 14 bases between them. CDR3 size: 14 residues. The DNA for the CDR3 is TGTGCCAGCACCCGACGGGGTCAATACAATGAGCAGTTCTTC. This codes for CASTRRGQYNEQFF.

The chain uses TRBV30 and TRBJ2-7; tentative D call: TRBD1 (5 bases). CDR3 size: 14 residues. The V end was cut by 3 bases, the J end by 6 bases, with 18 bases between. Germline lookup yields CDR1 GTSNPN and CDR2 SVGIG (reference sequence). CDR3 region: CAWRKQVPPLEQYF. The CDR3, as DNA: TGTGCCTGGAGGAAACAGGTCCCCCCTCTCGAGCAGTACTTC.

This clonotype was picked up a small number of times. J is TRBJ2-1 and V is TRBV12-3 or TRBV12-4, with D perhaps TRBD1 (6 bases). The CDR3 sequence is 15 residues long. With 7 bases removed from V and 5 bases from J, the gap between germline ends came to 18 bases. CDR3 region: CASITSGTNHNEQFF. CDR3 nucleotide sequence: TGTGCCAGCATTACGTCCGGGACAAACCACAATGAGCAGTTCTTC.

The CDR3 nucleotides read TGTGCCAGCAGCTTACTACTAGCGGGGGCTAGCACAGATACGCAGTATTTT. This codes for CASSLLLAGASTDTQYF. This sequence joins TRBV7-2 and TRBJ2-3; 11 nucleotides agree with TRBD2. The CDR3 runs 17 residues. Trimming cost V 2 bases and J 0 bases; bases outside gene matches: 4. CDR1 and CDR2 (germline): SGHTA, FQGNSA. The full variable domain, its missing parts supplied by reference TRBV7-2 and TRBJ2-3, is GAGVSQSPSNKVTEKGKDVELRCDPISGHTALYWYRQSLGQGLEFLIYFQGNSAPDKSGLPSDRFSAERTGGSVSTLTIQRTQQEDSAVYLCASSLLLAGASTDTQYFGPGTRLTVL.

This sequence joins TRBV3-1 and TRBJ2-1, with TRBD2 matching over 8 bases. The CDR3 consists of 18 residues. Germline loops: CDR1 LGHDT, CDR2 YNNKEL (reference sequence). With V trimmed by 0 bases and J by 3 bases, 10 bases remained unmatched. CDR3 in amino acids: CASSQDLAGLPVYNEQFF. DNA for the CDR3: TGTGCCAGCAGCCAAGATCTAGCGGGCCTTCCCGTCTACAATGAGCAGTTCTTC.

V usage is TRBV20-1 and J usage is TRBJ1-3; D not resolved. The V gene's germline CDR1 is DFQATT and CDR2 SNEGSKA (reference sequence). CDR3 length equals 12 residues. V lost 6 bases and J 0 bases, leaving 6 bases between the germline ends. The CDR3 protein is CSASYSGNTIYF. For the CDR3, the DNA is TGCAGTGCCTCATACTCTGGAAACACCATATATTTT.

The table lists this clonotype with a few counts. The V call is TRBV5-1, the J call TRBJ2-3, with TRBD2 identical over 9 bases. J gave up 5 bases and V 0 bases, and 10 bases lay outside the gene matches. Germline V gene lookup returns CDR1 SGHRS and CDR2 YFSETQ. The CDR3 is made up of 17 amino acids. In DNA form, the CDR3 reads TGCGCCAGCAGCTTGGAGGCTAGCGGGACGGGGGGAGATACGCAGTATTTT. It is translated as CASSLEASGTGGDTQYF.

There are a few counts of this clonotype. The chain has TRBV12-3 or TRBV12-4 and TRBJ2-4; D gene unclear. The CDR3 consists of 17 residues. V gave up 2 bases and J gave up 1 base, with 15 bases separating them. CDR3 bases: TGTGCCAGCAGTTTAATAAGTCAGTTTGGGGCCAAAAACATTCAGTACTTC. Translating it yields CASSLISQFGAKNIQYF.